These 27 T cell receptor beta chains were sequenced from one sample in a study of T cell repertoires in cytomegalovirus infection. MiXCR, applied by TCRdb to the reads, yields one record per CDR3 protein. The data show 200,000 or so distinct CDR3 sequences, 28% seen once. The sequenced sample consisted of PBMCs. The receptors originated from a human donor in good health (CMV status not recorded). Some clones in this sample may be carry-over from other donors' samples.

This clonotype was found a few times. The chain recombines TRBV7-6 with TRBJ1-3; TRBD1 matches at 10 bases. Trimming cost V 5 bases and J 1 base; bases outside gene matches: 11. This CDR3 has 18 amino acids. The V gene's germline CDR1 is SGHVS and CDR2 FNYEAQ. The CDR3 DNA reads TGTGCCAGCAGCCCTGGCCCGGGACAGGGGTCGTCTGGAAACACCATATATTTT. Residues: CASSPGPGQGSSGNTIYF.

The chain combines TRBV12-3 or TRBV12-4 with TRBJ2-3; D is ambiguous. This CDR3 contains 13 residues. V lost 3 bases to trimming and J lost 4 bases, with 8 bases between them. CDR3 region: CASSLTTSDTQYF. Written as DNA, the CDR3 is TGTGCCAGCAGTTTGACCACCTCAGATACGCAGTATTTT.

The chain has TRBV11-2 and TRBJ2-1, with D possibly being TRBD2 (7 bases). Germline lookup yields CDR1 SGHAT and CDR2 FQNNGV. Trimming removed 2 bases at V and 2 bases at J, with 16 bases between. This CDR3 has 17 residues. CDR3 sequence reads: CASSLRASGTTYNEQFF. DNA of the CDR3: TGTGCCAGCAGCTTAAGGGCCAGCGGGACAACCTACAATGAGCAGTTCTTC.

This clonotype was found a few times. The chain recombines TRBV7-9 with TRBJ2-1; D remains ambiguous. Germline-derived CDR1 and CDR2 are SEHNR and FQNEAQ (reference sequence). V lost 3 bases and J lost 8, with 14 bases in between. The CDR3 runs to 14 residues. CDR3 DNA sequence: TGTGCCAGCAGCTTGAGGACGGCCTGGGATGAGCAGTTCTTC. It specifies CASSLRTAWDEQFF.

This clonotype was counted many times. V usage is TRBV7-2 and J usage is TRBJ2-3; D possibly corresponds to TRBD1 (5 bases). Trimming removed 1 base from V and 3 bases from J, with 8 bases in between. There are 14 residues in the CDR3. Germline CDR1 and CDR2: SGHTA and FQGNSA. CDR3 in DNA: TGTGCCAGCAGCTTAGAACAGGCTACAGATACGCAGTATTTT. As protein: CASSLEQATDTQYF.

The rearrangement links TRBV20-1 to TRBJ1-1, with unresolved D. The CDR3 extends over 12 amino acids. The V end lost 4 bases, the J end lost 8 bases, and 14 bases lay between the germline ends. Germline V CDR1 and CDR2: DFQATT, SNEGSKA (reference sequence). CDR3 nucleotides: TGCAGTGCTATTCCGAGAGGCGGGGAAGCTTTCTTT. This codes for CSAIPRGGEAFF.

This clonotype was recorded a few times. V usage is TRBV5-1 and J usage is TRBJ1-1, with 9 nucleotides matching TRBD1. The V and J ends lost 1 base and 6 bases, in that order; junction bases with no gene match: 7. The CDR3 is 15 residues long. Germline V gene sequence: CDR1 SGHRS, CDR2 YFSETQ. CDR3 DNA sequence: TGCGCCAGCAGCTTGAGCCCTGACAGGGGGGCTGAAGCTTTCTTT. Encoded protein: CASSLSPDRGAEAFF.

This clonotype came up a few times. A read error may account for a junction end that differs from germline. For the CDR3, the DNA is TGTGCCAGCACCCCGAGAGCCGGCGGGCTCAGCCCCCAGCAATTT. This translates into CASTPRAGGLSPQQF. The V call is TRBV12-3 or TRBV12-4, the J call TRBJ1-5; no clear D. CDR3 size: 15 residues.

The CDR3 reads CSAFQGKLFF. DNA of the CDR3: TGCAGTGCCTTTCAAGGAAAACTGTTTTTT. This rearrangement joins TRBV20-1 to TRBJ1-4, with no clear D. V lost 6 bases and J lost 10, with 9 bases in between. The CDR3 has 10 amino acids. Per the germline V gene, CDR1 is DFQATT and CDR2 is SNEGSKA (reference sequence).

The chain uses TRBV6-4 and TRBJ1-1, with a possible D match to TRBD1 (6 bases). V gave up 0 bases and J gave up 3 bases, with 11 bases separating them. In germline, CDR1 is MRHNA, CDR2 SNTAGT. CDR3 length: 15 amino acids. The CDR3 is CASSDSAGVDTEAFF. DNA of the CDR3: TGTGCCAGCAGTGACTCAGCAGGGGTGGACACTGAAGCTTTCTTT.

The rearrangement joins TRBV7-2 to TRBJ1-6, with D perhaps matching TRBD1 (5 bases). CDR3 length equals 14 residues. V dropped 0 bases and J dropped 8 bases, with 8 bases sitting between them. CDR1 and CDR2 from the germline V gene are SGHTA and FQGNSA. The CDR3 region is CASSLAPGDSPLHF. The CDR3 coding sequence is TGTGCCAGCAGCTTAGCGCCGGGGGATTCACCCCTCCACTTT.

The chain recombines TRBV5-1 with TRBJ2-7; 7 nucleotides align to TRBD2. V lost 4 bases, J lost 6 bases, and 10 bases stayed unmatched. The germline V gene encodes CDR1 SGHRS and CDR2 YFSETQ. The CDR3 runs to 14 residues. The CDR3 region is CASSAGDARPEQYF. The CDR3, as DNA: TGCGCCAGCAGCGCGGGGGACGCCCGTCCCGAGCAGTACTTC.

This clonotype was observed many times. CDR3 DNA: TGTGCCAGCAGCGTTACCCAGAACTATGGCTACACCTTC. It is translated as CASSVTQNYGYTF. V gene TRBV9 combines with J gene TRBJ1-2; D is undetermined. Trimming stripped 2 bases from V and 2 bases from J, with 7 bases between. This CDR3 region has 13 residues. Per the germline V gene, CDR1 is SGDLS and CDR2 is YYNGEE.

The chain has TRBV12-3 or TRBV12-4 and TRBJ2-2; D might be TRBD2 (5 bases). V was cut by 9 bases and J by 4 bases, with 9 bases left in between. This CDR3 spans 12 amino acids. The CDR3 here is CASGERTGELFF. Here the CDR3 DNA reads TGTGCCAGTGGGGAGCGCACCGGGGAGCTGTTTTTT.

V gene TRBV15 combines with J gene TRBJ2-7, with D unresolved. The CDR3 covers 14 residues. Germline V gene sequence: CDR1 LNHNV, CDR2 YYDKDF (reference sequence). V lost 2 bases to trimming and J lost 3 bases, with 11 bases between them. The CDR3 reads CATSRTSGVYEQYF. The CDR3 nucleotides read TGTGCCACCAGCAGAACATCAGGAGTCTACGAGCAGTACTTC.

CDR3 sequence reads: CASRIDPKSTEAFF. CDR3 DNA sequence: TGTGCCAGCAGGATCGACCCGAAATCCACTGAAGCTTTCTTT. The rearrangement links TRBV3-1 to TRBJ1-1, with D hard to call. Germline-derived CDR1 and CDR2 are LGHDT and YNNKEL (reference sequence). The CDR3 loop spans 14 amino acids. V lost 6 bases and J lost 4, with 15 bases in between.

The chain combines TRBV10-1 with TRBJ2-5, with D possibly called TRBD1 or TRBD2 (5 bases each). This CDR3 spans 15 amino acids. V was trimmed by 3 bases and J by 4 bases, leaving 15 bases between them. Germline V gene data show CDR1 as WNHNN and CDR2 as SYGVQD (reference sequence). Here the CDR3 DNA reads TGCGCCAGCAGTGAAGTGGCGGGCAGGGCAGAGACCCAGTACTTC. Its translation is CASSEVAGRAETQYF.

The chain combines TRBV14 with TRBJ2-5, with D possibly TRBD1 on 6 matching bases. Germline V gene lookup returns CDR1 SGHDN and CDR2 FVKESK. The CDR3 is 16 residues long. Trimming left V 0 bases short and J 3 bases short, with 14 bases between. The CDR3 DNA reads TGTGCCAGCAGCCAAGATCTTAGGGCAGGGGAAGAGACCCAGTACTTC. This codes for CASSQDLRAGEETQYF.

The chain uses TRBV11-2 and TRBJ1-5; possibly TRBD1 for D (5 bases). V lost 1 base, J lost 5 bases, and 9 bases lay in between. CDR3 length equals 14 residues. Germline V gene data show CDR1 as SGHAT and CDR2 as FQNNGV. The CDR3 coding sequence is TGTGCCAGCAGCTTAGCATGGGGGGATCAGCCCCAGCATTTT. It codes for CASSLAWGDQPQHF.

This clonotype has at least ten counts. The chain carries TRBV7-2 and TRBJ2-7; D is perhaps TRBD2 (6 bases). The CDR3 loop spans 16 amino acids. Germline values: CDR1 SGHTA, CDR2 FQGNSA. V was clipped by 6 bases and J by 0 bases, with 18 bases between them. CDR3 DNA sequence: TGTGCCAGCAGTTCTCCCTGGAGGGGCCCCTCCTACGAGCAGTACTTC. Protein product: CASSSPWRGPSYEQYF.

This CDR3 reads CATSRDLEQGGYGYTF. The CDR3 DNA reads as TGTGCCACCAGCAGAGATTTAGAGCAGGGAGGTTATGGCTACACCTTC. The V and J genes are TRBV15 and TRBJ1-2, with D possibly being TRBD1 (5 bases). Germline-derived CDR1 and CDR2 are LNHNV and YYDKDF (reference sequence). The CDR3 spans 16 residues. Trimming took off 0 bases at V and 5 bases at J, with 16 bases between the two ends. The full variable domain, in which reference TRBV15 and TRBJ1-2 provide the parts outside the CDR3, is DAMVIQNPRYQVTQFGKPVTLSCSQTLNHNVMYWYQQKSSQAPKLLFHYYDKDFNNEADTPDNFQSRRPNTSFCFLDIRSPGLGDTAMYLCATSRDLEQGGYGYTFGSGTRLTVV.

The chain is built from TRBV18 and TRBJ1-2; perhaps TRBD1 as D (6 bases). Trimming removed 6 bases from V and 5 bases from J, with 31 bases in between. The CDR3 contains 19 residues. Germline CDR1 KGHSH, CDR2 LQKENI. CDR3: CASSPGGVGTIDPYYGYTF. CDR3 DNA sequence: TGTGCCAGCTCCCCGGGCGGTGTAGGGACAATCGACCCATATTATGGCTACACCTTC.

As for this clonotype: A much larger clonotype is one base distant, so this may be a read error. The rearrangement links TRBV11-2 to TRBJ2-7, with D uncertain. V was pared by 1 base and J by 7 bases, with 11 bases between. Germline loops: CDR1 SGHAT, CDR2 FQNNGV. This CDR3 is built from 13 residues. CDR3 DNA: TGTGCCAGCAGCTTAGCCGCCCTGAAAGAGCAGTACTTC. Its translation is CASSLAALKEQYF. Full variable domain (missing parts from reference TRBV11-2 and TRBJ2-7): EAGVAQSPRYKIIEKRQSVAFWCNPISGHATLYWYQQILGQGPKLLIQFQNNGVVDDSQLPKDRFSAERLKGVDSTLKIQPAKLEDSAVYLCASSLAALKEQYFGPGTRLTVT.

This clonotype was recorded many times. In DNA form, the CDR3 reads TGTGCCAGTATTATGGACAGGAGTAGCAATCAGCCCCAGCATTTT. This sequence encodes CASIMDRSSNQPQHF. The J gene is TRBJ1-5, the V gene TRBV19; 7 nucleotides match TRBD1. V gave up 7 bases and J gave up 0 bases; unmatched junction bases: 6. Germline V gene data show CDR1 as LNHDA and CDR2 as SQIVND (reference sequence). This CDR3 is 15 amino acids long.

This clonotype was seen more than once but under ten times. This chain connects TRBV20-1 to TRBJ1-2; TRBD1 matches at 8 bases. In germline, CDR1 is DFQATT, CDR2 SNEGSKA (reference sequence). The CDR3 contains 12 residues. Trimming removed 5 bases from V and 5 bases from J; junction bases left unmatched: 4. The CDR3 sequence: CSAWDRIYGYTF. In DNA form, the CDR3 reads TGCAGTGCTTGGGACAGGATATATGGCTACACCTTC.

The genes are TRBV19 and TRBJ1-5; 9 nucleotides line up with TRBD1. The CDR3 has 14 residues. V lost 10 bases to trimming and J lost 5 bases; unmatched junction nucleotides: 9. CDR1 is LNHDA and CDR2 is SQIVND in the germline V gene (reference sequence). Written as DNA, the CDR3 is TGTGCCATCTCGGACAGGGGAAGGGATCAGCCCCAGCATTTT. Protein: CAISDRGRDQPQHF. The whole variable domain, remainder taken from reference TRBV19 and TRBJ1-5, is DGGITQSPKYLFRKEGQNVTLSCEQNLNHDAMYWYRQDPGQGLRLIYYSQIVNDFQKGDIAEGYSVSREKKESFPLTVTSAQKNPTAFYLCAISDRGRDQPQHFGDGTRLSIL.

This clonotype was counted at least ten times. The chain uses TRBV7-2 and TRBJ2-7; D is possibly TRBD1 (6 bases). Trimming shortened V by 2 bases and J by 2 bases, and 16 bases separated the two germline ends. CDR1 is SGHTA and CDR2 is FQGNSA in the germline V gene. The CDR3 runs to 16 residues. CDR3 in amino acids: CASSLLSVQGTYEQYF. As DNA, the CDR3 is TGTGCCAGCAGCTTACTATCGGTTCAGGGGACCTACGAGCAGTACTTC.